This TCR beta chain comes out of a study of spatial heterogeneity in lung cancer. This clonotype was counted at least ten times. No antigen is known for it. Findings of the study overall: Tumors with more nonsynonymous mutations had more expanded intratumoral alpha and beta TCRs.

The sample's time point: sample taken at primary tumor resection. The CDR3 has 17 residues. Trimming took off 2 bases at V and 0 bases at J, with 16 bases between the two ends. Germline CDR1 is SGHRS and CDR2 is YFSETQ. Single TCR cDNA molecules each had their own unique molecular identifier. TCRdb used MiXCR to reprocess the 5' RACE reads, holding one entry per CDR3 protein. The data contain around 9,300 distinct CDR3 sequences, 6% to 6.5% of them singletons. The chain recombines TRBV5-1 with TRBJ2-3; D not resolved. The specimen comprised lung tumor tissue, sampled at surgery. This sequence was found in a male donor with early-stage non-small cell lung cancer. The CDR3 DNA sequence: TGCGCCAGCAGCTTATCCAACCAGGCGAAAAGCACAGATACGCAGTATTTT. Translated, it gives CASSLSNQAKSTDTQYF.